The T cell receptor beta chain under discussion was sequenced for a study of blood T cells in healthy people across ages. The use of a sample-barcoded 5' primer and a J-beta primer mix characterized a second PCR of 7 to 11 cycles. One entry per CDR3 protein, called by TCRdb with MiXCR from the 5' RACE reads. The table shows 450,000 to 600,000 distinct CDR3 sequences, with about 27% occurring only once. There are 14 residues in the CDR3. Germline CDR1 reads DFQATT; CDR2 reads SNEGSKA (reference sequence). This clonotype has just a few counts. The data also belong to a second study, concerning T cells of mothers and their children.

Sequenced material: blood. The chain carries TRBV20-1 and TRBJ2-5; D is possibly TRBD2 (5 bases). The DNA end favors TRBJ2-7, so the J call may be wrong. The sequence was obtained from a boy under 10 years old in good health. Written as DNA, the CDR3 is TGCAGTGCTAGAGATGGTGAGGGCCCATACGAGCAGTACTTC. It codes for CSARDGEGPYEQYF.